This note documents a single T cell receptor (beta chain) sequence. The antigen remains undetermined. The data stem from a study of vaccination and CD4 T cells after COVID-19. Study outcomes and limitations: Convalescent patients had 304 of 307 vaccine-specific clones showing spike mono-reactivity.

Oncomine TCR Beta short-read sequencing was applied to DNA from cultured CD4+ T cells. MiXCR, applied by TCRdb to the PCR reads, yields one record per CDR3 protein. The table lists 7,000 to 8,500 distinct CDR3 sequences, approximately 60% of them singletons. The treatment here: roughly 11-day PBMC culture with coronavirus spike peptide pools or control peptides (ViraFEST assay). This clonotype originated in a human donor who had recovered from COVID-19. The sample taken for sequencing was CD4+ T cells from blood, cultured in vitro.

The CDR3 protein is CASSLKSMQETQYF. DNA of the CDR3: TGTGCCAGCAGCTTAAAGTCGATGCAAGAGACCCAGTACTTC. The rearrangement links TRBV7-2 to TRBJ2-5; D unclear. Germline V gene sequence: CDR1 SGHTA, CDR2 FQGNSA. The CDR3 has 14 residues. Trimming took 2 bases from V and 2 from J, leaving 9 bases between them. The full variable domain, with the rest looked up from reference TRBV7-2 and TRBJ2-5, is GAGVSQSPSNKVTEKGKDVELRCDPISGHTALYWYRQSLGQGLEFLIYFQGNSAPDKSGLPSDRFSAERTGGSVSTLTIQRTQQEDSAVYLCASSLKSMQETQYFGPGTRLLVL.